These 32 T cell receptor beta chains originate from one sample sequenced in a study of T cell responses to AZD1222 COVID-19 vaccine. Clones were read by immunoSEQ multiplex PCR, and TCRdb kept only the in-frame ones, dropping some. Found here are 150,000 to 200,000 clones, 94% of them singletons; the top ten hold approximately 4.8%. The sequenced sample was peripheral blood, obtained 28 days after the second AZD1222 dose. The receptors were gathered from an adult who received the AZD1222 COVID-19 vaccine.

This chain's CDR3 is CASSPPLAGVAKNIQYF. The CDR3 DNA sequence: TGTGCCAGCAGCCCCCCACTAGCGGGGGTAGCCAAAAACATTCAGTACTTC. The V and J genes are TRBV5-5 and TRBJ2-4, with 11 bases matching TRBD2. J lost 0 bases, V lost 4 bases, and 6 bases had no gene match. The V gene's germline CDR1 is SGHKS and CDR2 YYEKEE (reference sequence). This CDR3 has 17 amino acids.

This clone came up once. The V and J genes are TRBV6-2 or TRBV6-3 and TRBJ1-5; D uncertain. Between the trimmed V and J ends, which lost 5 bases and 2 bases, there was a span of 7 bases. CDR3 length: 13 amino acids. Per germline, CDR1 MNHEY and CDR2 SVGEGT. This CDR3 reads CASSLNGNQPQHF. In nucleotides, the CDR3 is TGTGCCAGCAGTCTCAACGGCAATCAGCCCCAGCATTTT.

The rearrangement links TRBV7-8 to TRBJ2-2; D gene unclear. There are 16 residues in the CDR3. Trimming removed 5 bases at V and 3 bases at J, with 16 bases between. From germline, CDR1 is SGHVS and CDR2 FQNEAQ. CDR3 sequence (DNA): TGTGCCAGCAGCCTCGAGACATCCCGGGACACCGGGGAGCTGTTTTTT. Translation gives CASSLETSRDTGELFF.

This rearrangement joins TRBV27 to TRBJ2-1; TRBD2 aligns across 8 bases. Germline CDR1 MNHEY, CDR2 SMNVEV (reference sequence). There are 15 residues in the CDR3. The V gene end was trimmed by 4 bases and the J gene end by 5 bases; junction bases not matched to a gene: 7. The CDR3 coding sequence is TGTGCCAGCAGTTCCAGAATAGCGGGACACAATGAGCAGTTCTTC. This codes for CASSSRIAGHNEQFF.

The CDR3 here is CASSFWGQSYNEQFF. The DNA for the CDR3 is TGTGCCAGCAGCTTTTGGGGCCAGTCCTACAATGAGCAGTTCTTC. V gene TRBV5-6 combines with J gene TRBJ2-1, with a possible D match to TRBD1 (5 bases). This CDR3 spans 15 amino acids. Trimming shortened V by 2 bases and J by 1 base, and 10 bases separated the two germline ends. Germline V lookup: CDR1 SGHDT, CDR2 YYEEEE.

This rearrangement joins TRBV19 to TRBJ2-2; 10 bases align to TRBD2. V lost 6 bases and J lost 7; bases outside the gene matches: 11. Germline V gives CDR1 LNHDA, CDR2 SQIVND (reference sequence). The CDR3 sequence is 16 residues long. The CDR3 nucleotides are TGTGCCAGTAGGGTCCCTCTAGCGGGAGTTAGCGGGGAGCTGTTTTTT. Residues: CASRVPLAGVSGELFF.

V usage is TRBV4-3 and J usage is TRBJ1-2; D remains ambiguous. This CDR3 contains 15 residues. V lost 1 base, J lost 4 bases, and 13 bases lay in between. Per germline, CDR1 LGHNA and CDR2 YSLEER. In nucleotides, the CDR3 is TGCGCCAGCAGCCAAGGGCTCCTATTTCTCTATGGCTACACCTTC. The encoded protein is CASSQGLLFLYGYTF.

There are a few counts of this clone. V and J are TRBV3-1 (or the pseudogene TRBV3-2) and TRBJ1-6; D is undetermined. The V end lost 0 bases, the J end lost 9 bases, and 9 bases lay between the germline ends. Germline V gives CDR1 LGHDT, CDR2 YNNKEL (reference sequence). The CDR3 has 14 amino acids. CDR3 nucleotides: TGTGCCAGCAGCCAAGATCAGAGGGCTTCACCCCTCCACTTT. It is translated as CASSQDQRASPLHF.

In DNA form, the CDR3 reads TGTGCCAGCAGTCGGGGGATAACTAGCGGGAGTAGGGATACGCAGTATTTT. As protein: CASSRGITSGSRDTQYF. This chain joins TRBV6-6 and TRBJ2-3, with TRBD2 matching over 11 bases. CDR1 and CDR2 from the germline V gene are MNHNY and SVGAGI (reference sequence). The CDR3 covers 17 residues. Losses at the gene ends were 5 bases for V and 6 bases for J; bases not matched to a gene: 13.

This sequence joins TRBV3-1 (or the pseudogene TRBV3-2) and TRBJ2-2; 8 bases are shared with TRBD2. Germline CDR1 and CDR2: LGHDT and YNNKEL (reference sequence). The CDR3 has 16 amino acids. V shed 1 base, J shed 0 bases, and the junction held 1 base outside the gene matches. CDR3 residues: CASSQVAGTNTGELFF. CDR3 DNA sequence: TGTGCCAGCAGCCAAGTAGCGGGGACGAACACCGGGGAGCTGTTTTTT.

This sequence joins TRBV2 and TRBJ2-1; 8 bases agree with TRBD1. The CDR3 totals 14 residues. V was clipped by 3 bases and J by 5 bases; unmatched bases: 3. In germline, CDR1 is SNHLY, CDR2 FYNNEI. CDR3 bases: TGTGCCAGCAGTGACGGACAGGGACACAATGAGCAGTTCTTC. Protein: CASSDGQGHNEQFF.

The count of this clone is one. The chain recombines TRBV19 with TRBJ2-7; D gene ambiguous. This CDR3 has 13 amino acids. Trimming cost V 5 bases and J 0 bases, with 8 bases left between them. Germline V CDR1 and CDR2: LNHDA, SQIVND (reference sequence). The CDR3, as DNA: TGTGCCAGTAGTGCGACGGGCTCCTACGAGCAGTACTTC. Protein product: CASSATGSYEQYF.

This clone was detected a few times. The V gene is TRBV9, the J gene TRBJ2-7; TRBD2 is a possible D gene (5 bases). This CDR3 spans 13 amino acids. CDR1 SGDLS and CDR2 YYNGEE come from the germline V gene. V shed 0 bases and J shed 7 bases, with 11 bases lying between them. The CDR3: CASSVAPSGEQYF. CDR3 nucleotide sequence: TGTGCCAGCAGCGTAGCACCGTCGGGGGAGCAGTACTTC. The full variable domain, with the rest looked up from reference TRBV9 and TRBJ2-7, is DSGVTQTPKHLITATGQRVTLRCSPRSGDLSVYWYQQSLDQGLQFLIQYYNGEERAKGNILERFSAQQFPDLHSELNLSSLELGDSALYFCASSVAPSGEQYFGPGTRLTVT.

This chain connects TRBV12-3 or TRBV12-4 to TRBJ1-2; D unresolved. CDR3 size: 12 residues. The V end lost 5 bases, the J end lost 5 bases, and 9 bases lay between the germline ends. The CDR3: CASSRTAYGYTF. The CDR3 DNA follows: TGTGCCAGCAGTCGGACCGCTTATGGCTACACCTTC.

This chain connects TRBV5-8 to TRBJ1-1; D gene ambiguous. Trimming left V 1 base short and J 1 base short, with 14 bases between. The CDR3 is 16 amino acids. Per germline, CDR1 SGHTS and CDR2 YDEGEE. The CDR3 DNA reads TGTGCCAGCAGCTTGCCCGGCGGGCCCCCGAACACTGAAGCTTTCTTT. Translation: CASSLPGGPPNTEAFF.

This clone was recorded once. The chain recombines TRBV19 with TRBJ2-5; D is unclear. There are 13 residues in the CDR3. V dropped 7 bases and J dropped 4 bases, with 13 bases sitting between them. The germline V gene encodes CDR1 LNHDA and CDR2 SQIVND (reference sequence). CDR3 in amino acids: CASTATERETQYF. The DNA for the CDR3 is TGTGCCAGTACCGCGACGGAGAGAGAGACCCAGTACTTC.

The chain recombines TRBV2 with TRBJ2-3; D is unresolved. The V end was cut by 7 bases, the J end by 6 bases, with 11 bases between. The CDR3 contains 12 residues. The V gene's germline CDR1 is SNHLY and CDR2 FYNNEI. The CDR3 nucleotides are TGTGCCAGCAAAGGTCTGGGGGATACGCAGTATTTT. Protein: CASKGLGDTQYF.

The chain uses TRBV9 and TRBJ2-1, with TRBD1 identical over 9 bases. CDR1 and CDR2 (germline): SGDLS, YYNGEE. The CDR3 covers 13 residues. The junction had 7 bases not matched to a gene; V was cut back by 3 bases and J by 12 bases. Here the CDR3 reads CASSATGGGGQFF. The CDR3 DNA reads TGTGCCAGCAGCGCAACAGGGGGCGGTGGGCAGTTCTTC.

The V and J genes are TRBV7-2 and TRBJ1-2; the D is unclear. This CDR3 comprises 15 residues. Trimming left V 0 bases short and J 7 bases short, with 15 bases between. CDR1 is SGHTA, CDR2 FQGNSA, per germline. Here the CDR3 reads CASSLADGPAGGYTF. CDR3 DNA: TGTGCCAGCAGCTTAGCTGACGGGCCCGCCGGTGGCTACACCTTC.

The chain joins TRBV2 to TRBJ2-3, with D perhaps being TRBD1 or TRBD2 (5 bases each). The germline CDR1 and CDR2 sequences are SNHLY and FYNNEI. V gave up 2 bases and J gave up 2 bases, with 11 bases separating them. The CDR3 sequence is 15 residues long. This chain's CDR3 is CASSERGEFTDTQYF. The CDR3, as DNA: TGTGCCAGCAGTGAAAGGGGAGAATTCACAGATACGCAGTATTTT.

This clone was seen once. The V call is TRBV7-2, the J call TRBJ2-7, with D perhaps TRBD1 (6 bases). V was trimmed by 5 bases and J by 2 bases, leaving 10 bases between them. The CDR3 is 13 amino acids. Germline V gives CDR1 SGHTA, CDR2 FQGNSA. CDR3: CASSVRDTYEQYF. DNA of the CDR3: TGTGCCAGCAGCGTCCGGGACACCTACGAGCAGTACTTC.

The rearrangement uses TRBV3-1 (or the pseudogene TRBV3-2) and TRBJ2-5, with TRBD2 matching over 10 bases. The CDR3 is 16 residues long. V lost 4 bases, J lost 2 bases, and 7 bases stayed unmatched. CDR1 LGHDT and CDR2 YNNKEL come from the germline V gene (reference sequence). The CDR3 coding sequence is TGTGCCAGCAGCCCAGGACTAGCGGCCCAACAAGAGACCCAGTACTTC. Translating gives CASSPGLAAQQETQYF.

DNA of the CDR3: TGTGCCACCAGCAGAGTCGGGACAGGGAGGGAGCAGTACTTC. Amino acid sequence: CATSRVGTGREQYF. The chain uses TRBV15 and TRBJ2-7; 9 bases are shared with TRBD1. Per germline, CDR1 LNHNV and CDR2 YYDKDF (reference sequence). Trimming at V came to 1 base and at J to 7 bases, leaving 5 bases not matched to a gene. The CDR3 contains 14 residues.

This clone was counted a single time. The chain carries TRBV20-1 and TRBJ1-1; D is unclear. CDR1 is DFQATT, CDR2 SNEGSKA, per germline (reference sequence). Trimming took off 5 bases at V and 0 bases at J, with 4 bases between the two ends. The CDR3 is made up of 11 amino acids. CDR3 in amino acids: CSAPMNTEAFF. The CDR3 DNA reads TGCAGTGCTCCAATGAACACTGAAGCTTTCTTT.

This chain uses TRBV28 with TRBJ2-7; D possibly corresponds to TRBD2 (6 bases). V was trimmed by 4 bases and J by 0 bases, leaving 10 bases between them. The CDR3 length is 14 residues. Germline V gives CDR1 MDHEN, CDR2 SYDVKM. CDR3 residues: CASSSSDSSYEQYF. CDR3 bases: TGTGCCAGCAGTTCTAGCGACAGCTCCTACGAGCAGTACTTC.

The chain joins TRBV4-3 to TRBJ2-1; no firm D call. The CDR3 is made up of 16 amino acids. Germline values: CDR1 LGHNA, CDR2 YSLEER. V was pared by 0 bases and J by 0 bases, with 9 bases between. The CDR3 DNA sequence: TGCGCCAGCAGCCAAGAAGGGTCCGGCTCCTACAATGAGCAGTTCTTC. Amino acids: CASSQEGSGSYNEQFF.

This rearrangement joins TRBV15 to TRBJ1-4, with D tentatively TRBD1 (6 bases). The germline CDR1 and CDR2 sequences are LNHNV and YYDKDF (reference sequence). V was pared by 8 bases and J by 8 bases, with 18 bases between. This CDR3 spans 14 amino acids. As DNA, the CDR3 is TGTGCCACCCAACGACACCTCGGGGGCGAAAAACTGTTTTTT. Translated, it gives CATQRHLGGEKLFF.

The chain employs TRBV30 and TRBJ1-1, with D possibly being TRBD1 (5 bases). The CDR3 totals 13 residues. CDR1 is GTSNPN and CDR2 is SVGIG in the germline V gene (reference sequence). The CDR3, as DNA: TGTGCGTACATAGCATCACGGGGGTTTGGAGCTTTCTTT. This encodes CAYIASRGFGAFF.

The J gene is TRBJ2-2, the V gene TRBV9, with D uncertain. V was shortened by 0 bases and J by 8 bases, with 8 bases between the two germline ends. Germline values: CDR1 SGDLS, CDR2 YYNGEE. The CDR3 has 13 amino acids. The DNA for the CDR3 is TGTGCCAGCAGCGTAGTTGTAGGGGGGGAGCTGTTTTTT. This gives the protein CASSVVVGGELFF.

The V gene is TRBV30, the J gene TRBJ2-7; the match to TRBD2 covers 10 bases. This CDR3 comprises 15 residues. The germline V gene encodes CDR1 GTSNPN and CDR2 SVGIG (reference sequence). With V trimmed by 0 bases and J by 2 bases, 4 bases remained unmatched. The chain's CDR3 is CAWSVGLAVPYEQYF. The CDR3, as DNA: TGTGCCTGGAGTGTAGGACTAGCGGTTCCCTACGAGCAGTACTTC.

The rearrangement joins TRBV28 to TRBJ2-5, with 10 bases fitting TRBD2. Trimming removed 5 bases from V and 5 bases from J; junction bases left unmatched: 8. From germline, CDR1 is MDHEN and CDR2 SYDVKM. This CDR3 contains 15 residues. The CDR3 DNA reads TGTGCCAGCAGTCCCGACGTAGCGGGAGGCGAGACCCAGTACTTC. This translates into CASSPDVAGGETQYF.

This clone showed up just a few times. The V gene is TRBV4-1, the J gene TRBJ1-2; 11 bases are shared with TRBD1. V dropped 0 bases and J dropped 3; count of bases not matched to a gene: 6. The germline V gene encodes CDR1 MGHRA and CDR2 YSYEKL. This CDR3 contains 17 residues. In DNA form, the CDR3 reads TGCGCCAGCAGCCAAGAACCCCAGGGACAGGGGGACTATGGCTACACCTTC. Translation gives CASSQEPQGQGDYGYTF.